These 32 T cell receptor beta chains came from one sample sequenced in a study of blood T cell repertoires in COVID-19. Produced via immunoSEQ multiplex PCR; TCRdb's table is partial and in-frame only. Here the sample spans about 36,000 clones, about three quarters being singletons. Sequenced input: peripheral blood. Every receptor here comes from a man between 60 and 75 years old with active COVID-19.

The V and J genes are TRBV9 and TRBJ2-3, with 9 bases matching TRBD2. V gave up 0 bases and J gave up 6 bases; unmatched junction bases: 5. This CDR3 is 15 amino acids long. Germline loops: CDR1 SGDLS, CDR2 YYNGEE. The CDR3 here is CASSVVAGDGDTQYF. For the CDR3, the DNA is TGTGCCAGCAGCGTAGTAGCGGGAGACGGGGATACGCAGTATTTT.

V is TRBV4-3 and J is TRBJ1-2, with TRBD1 matching 7 bases. V was pared by 4 bases and J by 4 bases, with 9 bases of the junction left unmatched. The CDR3 runs 15 residues. Germline-derived CDR1 and CDR2 are LGHNA and YSLEER. CDR3 region: CASSRFKQGSYGYTF. For the CDR3, the DNA is TGCGCCAGCAGCCGATTTAAACAGGGGTCCTATGGCTACACCTTC.

This chain connects TRBV3-1 (or the pseudogene TRBV3-2) to TRBJ2-7, with D possibly TRBD2 on 6 matching bases. The CDR3 has 15 amino acids. V was shortened by 1 base and J by 2 bases, with 12 bases between the two germline ends. Germline V gene sequence: CDR1 LGHDT, CDR2 YNNKEL (reference sequence). The CDR3: CASSQGGLNTYEQYF. The CDR3 nucleotides are TGTGCCAGCAGCCAAGGGGGACTGAACACCTACGAGCAGTACTTC.

This chain uses TRBV7-2 with TRBJ2-7; 8 bases agree with TRBD1. CDR1 is SGHTA and CDR2 is FQGNSA in the germline V gene. The CDR3 length is 14 residues. The V and J ends lost 1 base and 6 bases, in that order; junction bases with no gene match: 5. CDR3 residues: CASSLGGQGIEQYF. CDR3 nucleotides: TGTGCCAGCAGCTTAGGAGGACAGGGAATCGAGCAGTACTTC.

The chain carries TRBV18 and TRBJ2-1; 11 nucleotides match TRBD2. Germline V lookup: CDR1 KGHSH, CDR2 LQKENI. The V segment lost 3 bases and the J segment 7 bases; nucleotides outside the gene matches: 8. The CDR3 covers 16 residues. In nucleotides, the CDR3 is TGTGCCAGCTCACCTCTAACTAGCGGGAGTGGTAATGAGCAGTTCTTC. Protein: CASSPLTSGSGNEQFF.

The genes are TRBV5-1 and TRBJ2-3; 9 nucleotides line up with TRBD2. With 4 bases clipped from V and 2 bases from J, the junction kept 17 bases outside the gene matches. In germline, CDR1 is SGHRS, CDR2 YFSETQ. The CDR3 length is 19 residues. CDR3 sequence (DNA): TGCGCCAGCAGCCGAGACCCACCGGGACTAGCTGGATCCACAGATACGCAGTATTTT. Amino acid sequence: CASSRDPPGLAGSTDTQYF.

The chain uses TRBV19 and TRBJ2-5; possibly TRBD2 for D (5 bases). Germline V gene sequence: CDR1 LNHDA, CDR2 SQIVND (reference sequence). V was clipped by 5 bases and J by 3 bases, with 10 bases between them. This CDR3 has 13 residues. The CDR3 is CASSRWGEETQYF. The CDR3 DNA reads TGTGCCAGTAGTCGATGGGGAGAAGAGACCCAGTACTTC.

The genes are TRBV7-2 and TRBJ2-1; D call uncertain. Per germline, CDR1 SGHTA and CDR2 FQGNSA. The CDR3 loop spans 12 amino acids. V dropped 0 bases and J dropped 8 bases, with 5 bases sitting between them. The CDR3 spells CASSLAIHEQFF. The CDR3 nucleotides are TGTGCCAGCAGCTTAGCTATCCATGAGCAGTTCTTC. Full variable domain (remainder filled in from reference TRBV7-2 and TRBJ2-1): GAGVSQSPSNKVTEKGKDVELRCDPISGHTALYWYRQSLGQGLEFLIYFQGNSAPDKSGLPSDRFSAERTGGSVSTLTIQRTQQEDSAVYLCASSLAIHEQFFGPGTRLTVL.

This clone came up a few times. The chain joins TRBV28 to TRBJ2-7; TRBD2 aligns across 13 bases. CDR1 and CDR2 from the germline V gene are MDHEN and SYDVKM. The CDR3 spans 15 residues. V dropped 5 bases and J dropped 3; count of bases not matched to a gene: 4. CDR3 nucleotide sequence: TGTGCCAGCAGTCCTTGGACTAGCGGGAGCTACGAGCAGTACTTC. Translated, it gives CASSPWTSGSYEQYF.

V is TRBV30 and J is TRBJ2-1, with 9 bases lining up with TRBD1. Germline-derived CDR1 and CDR2 are GTSNPN and SVGIG (reference sequence). V gave up 6 bases and J gave up 7 bases; unmatched junction bases: 10. The CDR3 is 14 amino acids. The CDR3 coding sequence is TGTGCCTGCCGAGGGGGGACAGGGTTAAATGAGCAGTTCTTC. This sequence encodes CACRGGTGLNEQFF.

The chain joins TRBV4-3 to TRBJ1-3; D gene ambiguous. Germline CDR1 and CDR2: LGHNA and YSLEER. The CDR3 is 16 residues long. V lost 1 base and J 0 bases, leaving 10 bases between the germline ends. CDR3 loop: CASSQAMDFSGNTIYF. CDR3 DNA: TGCGCCAGCAGCCAAGCGATGGACTTCTCTGGAAACACCATATATTTT.

The sample holds a few counts of this clone. V and J are TRBV6-5 and TRBJ2-7, with TRBD1 matching 7 bases. CDR1 and CDR2 (germline): MNHEY, SVGAGI. CDR3 length equals 13 residues. Trimming removed 6 bases from V and 2 bases from J; junction bases left unmatched: 4. In DNA form, the CDR3 reads TGTGCCAGCAGCCGAGGGACAGCCTACGAGCAGTACTTC. Its protein product is CASSRGTAYEQYF.

The V gene is TRBV3-1 (or the pseudogene TRBV3-2), the J gene TRBJ1-6; 8 bases map to TRBD1. Germline V gene sequence: CDR1 LGHDT, CDR2 YNNKEL (reference sequence). The CDR3 is made up of 15 amino acids. Trimming cost V 4 bases and J 9 bases; bases outside gene matches: 8. CDR3 residues: CASSPTGTGGSPLHF. Written as DNA, the CDR3 is TGTGCCAGCAGCCCGACCGGGACAGGCGGTTCACCCCTCCACTTT.

The chain links TRBV7-2 to TRBJ1-2, with D maybe TRBD1 (5 bases). CDR1 and CDR2 from the germline V gene are SGHTA and FQGNSA. V was cut by 4 bases and J by 4 bases, with 16 bases left in between. CDR3 size: 15 residues. CDR3 in DNA: TGTGCCAGCAGCTCGGACACCGGACCTCGCTATGGCTACACCTTC. The encoded protein is CASSSDTGPRYGYTF.

This chain connects TRBV2 to TRBJ2-3, with 11 bases aligning to TRBD2. The V gene's germline CDR1 is SNHLY and CDR2 FYNNEI. There are 16 residues in the CDR3. V shed 2 bases, J shed 2 bases, and the junction held 3 bases outside the gene matches. DNA of the CDR3: TGTGCCAGCAGTGAATTAGCGGGGGGGCTCACAGATACGCAGTATTTT. Its translation: CASSELAGGLTDTQYF.

V gene TRBV7-2 combines with J gene TRBJ2-7; 8 nucleotides align to TRBD2. Germline CDR1 and CDR2: SGHTA and FQGNSA. CDR3 length: 16 amino acids. Unmatched junction bases numbered 9, after V lost 0 bases and J lost 5 bases. The CDR3 DNA sequence: TGTGCCAGCAGCTTAGCGGCGGGCAGCGGGAGAAACGAGCAGTACTTC. The encoded protein is CASSLAAGSGRNEQYF.

J is TRBJ2-3 and V is TRBV7-8; TRBD2 agrees at 7 bases. The CDR3 is 15 amino acids. CDR1 is SGHVS and CDR2 is FQNEAQ in the germline V gene. V shed 5 bases and J 3 bases; nucleotides not matched to a gene: 8. The CDR3 coding sequence is TGTGCCAGCAGCCCGCACGCGGGGGAAACAGATACGCAGTATTTT. Translation: CASSPHAGETDTQYF. The entire variable domain, with the rest obtained from reference TRBV7-8 and TRBJ2-3, is as follows: GAGVSQSPRYKVAKRGQDVALRCDPISGHVSLFWYQQALGQGPEFLTYFQNEAQLDKSGLPSDRFFAERPEGSVSTLKIQRTQQEDSAVYLCASSPHAGETDTQYFGPGTRLTVL.

The CDR3 is CASSPLAGGQETQYF. The CDR3 DNA reads TGTGCCAGCAGCCCCTTAGCGGGGGGGCAAGAGACCCAGTACTTC. This chain joins TRBV7-2 and TRBJ2-5; 11 bases match TRBD2. The germline CDR1 and CDR2 sequences are SGHTA and FQGNSA. Trimming removed 5 bases from V and 2 bases from J; junction bases left unmatched: 4. This CDR3 comprises 15 residues.

The V gene is TRBV25-1, the J gene TRBJ1-1; no firm D call. Germline V gives CDR1 MGHDK, CDR2 SYGVNS. V lost 6 bases and J 13 bases, leaving 15 bases between the germline ends. CDR3 length: 11 residues. The CDR3 DNA is TGTGCCAGCAGAGCGGAGACGAGGCTTTTCTTT. Translating gives CASRAETRLFF.

The V call is TRBV25-1, the J call TRBJ2-1, with TRBD1 matching over 11 bases. Trimming took 4 bases from V and 4 from J; bases not matched to a gene: 12. This CDR3 region has 18 residues. Germline V lookup: CDR1 MGHDK, CDR2 SYGVNS. The CDR3 DNA follows: TGTGCCAGCAGTGGGGAACGCAGGGACAGGGGGGGGTACAATGAGCAGTTCTTC. Its translation: CASSGERRDRGGYNEQFF. The full variable domain, completed using reference TRBV25-1 and TRBJ2-1, is EADIYQTPRYLVIGTGKKITLECSQTMGHDKMYWYQQDPGMELHLIHYSYGVNSTEKGDLSSESTVSRIRTEHFPLTLESARPSHTSQYLCASSGERRDRGGYNEQFFGPGTRLTVL.

The chain employs TRBV19 and TRBJ1-5; 8 nucleotides align to TRBD1. Germline V CDR1 and CDR2: LNHDA, SQIVND (reference sequence). The CDR3 sequence is 14 residues long. V lost 5 bases, J lost 3 bases, and 3 bases stayed unmatched. The DNA for the CDR3 is TGTGCCAGTAGTGCGGACAGGGCCAATCAGCCCCAGCATTTT. This encodes CASSADRANQPQHF.

The chain carries TRBV10-1 and TRBJ2-7; a weak D match, TRBD1 (5 bases). Trimming left V 0 bases short and J 5 bases short, with 14 bases between. Germline V lookup: CDR1 WNHNN, CDR2 SYGVQD (reference sequence). The CDR3 is 15 residues long. As DNA, the CDR3 is TGCGCCAGCAGTGAGTCGAACAGGCCCCAGGACGAGCAGTACTTC. It is translated as CASSESNRPQDEQYF.

This sequence joins TRBV2 and TRBJ1-1, with 11 bases lining up with TRBD1. The V segment lost 6 bases and the J segment 4 bases; nucleotides outside the gene matches: 1. The CDR3 totals 13 residues. CDR1 is SNHLY and CDR2 is FYNNEI in the germline V gene. CDR3 DNA: TGTGCCAGCAGGGGGACAGGGGGCACTGAAGCTTTCTTT. This gives the protein CASRGTGGTEAFF.

The rearrangement joins TRBV4-3 to TRBJ1-3; 10 nucleotides agree with TRBD1. The CDR3 sequence is 17 residues long. J lost 4 bases, V lost 4 bases, and 10 bases had no gene match. Germline values: CDR1 LGHNA, CDR2 YSLEER. Here the CDR3 DNA reads TGCGCCAGCAGCCCCAACCCCGGGACAGGGGCGGGAAACACCATATATTTT. This translates into CASSPNPGTGAGNTIYF.

The rearrangement joins TRBV7-2 to TRBJ1-6, with TRBD1 identical over 7 bases. CDR3 length: 14 residues. V gave up 5 bases and J gave up 7 bases; unmatched junction bases: 5. Germline lookup yields CDR1 SGHTA and CDR2 FQGNSA. The CDR3 DNA reads TGTGCCAGCAGCCTAGAAGGGGGCAATTCACCCCTCCACTTT. As protein: CASSLEGGNSPLHF.

The chain uses TRBV12-5 and TRBJ1-2; tentative D call: TRBD1 (5 bases). The germline V and J ends were trimmed by 0 bases and 0 bases, with 26 bases remaining between them. From germline, CDR1 is LGHNT and CDR2 FRNRAP. This CDR3 contains 21 residues. The CDR3 protein is CASGLVYWTSPGPPSNYGYTF. In nucleotides, the CDR3 is TGTGCTAGTGGTTTGGTATATTGGACATCCCCTGGGCCCCCTTCTAACTATGGCTACACCTTC.

V usage is TRBV10-3 and J usage is TRBJ1-2; perhaps TRBD1 as D (5 bases). V shed 6 bases and J shed 0 bases, with 8 bases lying between them. This CDR3 contains 13 residues. Germline V CDR1 and CDR2: ENHRY, SYGVKD. The CDR3: CAISGTSNYGYTF. CDR3 in DNA: TGTGCCATCAGCGGGACTTCTAACTATGGCTACACCTTC.

The V gene is TRBV4-2, the J gene TRBJ2-1; D call uncertain. This CDR3 contains 14 residues. Germline-derived CDR1 and CDR2 are LGHNA and YNFKEQ. The V gene lost 0 bases and the J gene lost 9 bases, with 12 bases spanning the gap. Here the CDR3 DNA reads TGTGCCAGCAGCCAAGATGGAGAGTTAGGTGAGCAGTTCTTC. Translating it yields CASSQDGELGEQFF.

This sequence joins TRBV7-2 and TRBJ1-6; D not resolved. V was clipped by 3 bases and J by 10 bases, with 13 bases between them. CDR1 and CDR2 (germline): SGHTA, FQGNSA. This CDR3 region has 14 residues. The CDR3 DNA follows: TGTGCCAGCAGCTTTGGTCCTCTAGCCTCACCCCTCCACTTT. It specifies CASSFGPLASPLHF.

The CDR3: CASSGQGSTDTQYF. CDR3 bases: TGTGCCAGCAGTGGACAGGGAAGCACAGATACGCAGTATTTT. The chain is built from TRBV2 and TRBJ2-3; 7 nucleotides line up with TRBD1. The germline gives CDR1 SNHLY, CDR2 FYNNEI. CDR3 size: 14 residues. V lost 4 bases to trimming and J lost 0 bases; unmatched junction nucleotides: 1.

V is TRBV14 and J is TRBJ1-2; D is perhaps TRBD1 (5 bases). Germline assignment: CDR1 SGHDN and CDR2 FVKESK. There are 14 residues in the CDR3. V lost 1 base, J lost 7 bases, and 13 bases lay in between. CDR3 protein: CASSQASGSLGYTF. The CDR3 DNA reads TGTGCCAGCAGCCAAGCCTCAGGGTCCCTTGGCTACACCTTC.

This clone came up once. V and J are TRBV5-5 and TRBJ1-5; possibly TRBD1 for D (5 bases). The germline V gene has CDR1 SGHKS and CDR2 YYEKEE (reference sequence). V was cut by 2 bases and J by 8 bases, with 17 bases left in between. CDR3 size: 15 residues. CDR3 in DNA: TGTGCCAGCAGCTTAACAGGAGGTGCGGGGGAGCCCCAGCATTTT. Its protein is CASSLTGGAGEPQHF.